This T cell receptor (beta chain) was captured by sequencing in a study of control samples from healthy donors and cancer patients. V was pared by 4 bases and J by 7 bases, with 20 bases between. CDR3 length: 15 residues. Germline CDR1 SGHNT, CDR2 YYREEE (reference sequence). Produced via immunoSEQ multiplex PCR; TCRdb's table is partial and in-frame only. Here the sample spans approximately 70,000 clones, about nine tenths being singletons. This TCR came from a woman aged 45-59 years with colorectal cancer. J is TRBJ2-5 and V is TRBV5-4, with D perhaps matching TRBD1 or TRBD2 (5 bases each). The sequencing input was PBMCs. This CDR3 reads CASSRKGPGTGTQYF. The CDR3 DNA is TGTGCCAGCAGCCGGAAAGGACCAGGGACGGGGACCCAGTACTTC.